Sequencing of this T cell receptor (beta chain) was carried out in a study of blood T cell repertoires in COVID-19. Study-level information: The United States, Italy and Spain were the sources of the acute and convalescent COVID-19 samples. The cDNA or gDNA used as material had been derived from T cells, B-cell-depleted T cells, or PBMCs.

Germline V gene data show CDR1 as MNHEY and CDR2 as SVGAGI. The CDR3 is made up of 15 amino acids. Trimming cost V 7 bases and J 7 bases, with 19 bases left between them. Repertoires were generated with immunoSEQ multiplex PCR, while TCRdb's copy carries only in-frame clones and drops some. This table holds 200,000 to 250,000 clones, roughly 85% found once. The rearrangement links TRBV6-5 to TRBJ1-4; D is ambiguous. This receptor was obtained from a woman in her seventies with COVID-19, enrolled during active disease. Sequencing input: peripheral blood. CDR3 sequence (DNA): TGTGCCAGCACCCAGTCGGAAAGTGGCGGTGAAAAACTGTTTTTT. Residues: CASTQSESGGEKLFF.